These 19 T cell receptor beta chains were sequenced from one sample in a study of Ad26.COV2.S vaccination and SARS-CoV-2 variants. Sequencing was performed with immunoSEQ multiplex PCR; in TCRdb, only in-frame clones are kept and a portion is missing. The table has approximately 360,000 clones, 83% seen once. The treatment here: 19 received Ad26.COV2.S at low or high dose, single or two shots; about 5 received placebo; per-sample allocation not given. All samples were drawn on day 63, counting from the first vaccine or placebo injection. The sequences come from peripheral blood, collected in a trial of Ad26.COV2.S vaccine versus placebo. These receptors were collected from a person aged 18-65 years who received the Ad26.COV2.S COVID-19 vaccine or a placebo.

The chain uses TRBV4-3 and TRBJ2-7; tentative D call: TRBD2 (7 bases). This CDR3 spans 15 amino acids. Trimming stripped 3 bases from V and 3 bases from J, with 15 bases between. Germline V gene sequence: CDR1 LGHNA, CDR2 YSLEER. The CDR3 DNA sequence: TGCGCCAGCAGCCAGGCTCGGGGGGCGGGCTACGAGCAGTACTTC. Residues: CASSQARGAGYEQYF.

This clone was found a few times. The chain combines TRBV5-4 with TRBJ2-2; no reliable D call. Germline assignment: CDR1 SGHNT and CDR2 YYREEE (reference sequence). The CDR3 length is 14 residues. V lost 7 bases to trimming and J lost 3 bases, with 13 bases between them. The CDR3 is CASAYMGYTGELFF. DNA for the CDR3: TGTGCCAGCGCGTATATGGGATACACCGGGGAGCTGTTTTTT.

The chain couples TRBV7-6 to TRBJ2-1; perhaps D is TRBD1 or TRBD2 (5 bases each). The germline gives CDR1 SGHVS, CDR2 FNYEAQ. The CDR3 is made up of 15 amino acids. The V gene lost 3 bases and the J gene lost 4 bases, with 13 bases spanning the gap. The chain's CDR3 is CASSLIGTPYNEQFF. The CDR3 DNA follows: TGTGCCAGCAGCTTGATCGGGACGCCTTACAATGAGCAGTTCTTC.

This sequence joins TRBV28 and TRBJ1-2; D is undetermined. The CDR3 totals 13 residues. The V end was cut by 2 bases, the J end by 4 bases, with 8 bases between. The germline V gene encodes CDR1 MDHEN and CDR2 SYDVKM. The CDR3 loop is CASSLPPSYGYTF. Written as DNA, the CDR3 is TGTGCCAGCAGTTTACCTCCGTCCTATGGCTACACCTTC.

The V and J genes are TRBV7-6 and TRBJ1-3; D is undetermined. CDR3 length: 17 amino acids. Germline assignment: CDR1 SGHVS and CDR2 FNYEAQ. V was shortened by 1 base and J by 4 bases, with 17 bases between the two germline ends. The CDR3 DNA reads TGTGCCAGCAGCTTAGTTGGGCCTACCGTTGGAGGAAACACCATATATTTT. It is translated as CASSLVGPTVGGNTIYF. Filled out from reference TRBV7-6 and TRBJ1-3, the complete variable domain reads GAGVSQSPRYKVTKRGQDVALRCDPISGHVSLYWYRQALGQGPEFLTYFNYEAQQDKSGLPNDRFSAERPEGSISTLTIQRTEQRDSAMYRCASSLVGPTVGGNTIYFGEGSWLTVV.

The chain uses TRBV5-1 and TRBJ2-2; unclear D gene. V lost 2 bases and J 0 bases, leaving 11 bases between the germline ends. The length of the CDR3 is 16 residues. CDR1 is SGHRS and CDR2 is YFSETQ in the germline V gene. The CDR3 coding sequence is TGCGCCAGCAGCTTTGACCCTAATCCGAACACCGGGGAGCTGTTTTTT. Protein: CASSFDPNPNTGELFF.

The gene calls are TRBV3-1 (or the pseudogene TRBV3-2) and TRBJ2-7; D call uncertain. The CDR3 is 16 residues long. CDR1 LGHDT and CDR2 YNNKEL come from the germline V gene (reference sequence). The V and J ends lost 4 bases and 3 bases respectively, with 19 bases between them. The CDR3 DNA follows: TGTGCCAGCAGCCGCACGGTGGCAGGCCACAACTACGAGCAGTACTTC. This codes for CASSRTVAGHNYEQYF.

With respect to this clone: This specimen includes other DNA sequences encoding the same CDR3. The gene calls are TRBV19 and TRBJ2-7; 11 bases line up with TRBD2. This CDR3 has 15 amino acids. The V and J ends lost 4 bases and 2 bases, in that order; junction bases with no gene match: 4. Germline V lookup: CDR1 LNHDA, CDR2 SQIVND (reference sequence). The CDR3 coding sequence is TGTGCCAGTAGTACCGGGACTAGCGGAGCCTACGAGCAGTACTTC. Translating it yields CASSTGTSGAYEQYF.

The CDR3 bases are TGTGCCAGCAGTTACAGGGGCTATGGCTACACCTTC. Translation: CASSYRGYGYTF. The genes are TRBV27 and TRBJ1-2; 7 bases are shared with TRBD1. V dropped 4 bases and J dropped 4; count of bases not matched to a gene: 0. This CDR3 contains 12 residues. CDR1 and CDR2 from the germline V gene are MNHEY and SMNVEV (reference sequence).

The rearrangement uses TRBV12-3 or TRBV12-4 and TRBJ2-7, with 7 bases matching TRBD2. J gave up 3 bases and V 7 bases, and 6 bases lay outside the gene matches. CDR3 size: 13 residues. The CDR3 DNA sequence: TGTGCCAGCACCTCAGCGGGGCTCTACGAGCAGTACTTC. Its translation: CASTSAGLYEQYF.

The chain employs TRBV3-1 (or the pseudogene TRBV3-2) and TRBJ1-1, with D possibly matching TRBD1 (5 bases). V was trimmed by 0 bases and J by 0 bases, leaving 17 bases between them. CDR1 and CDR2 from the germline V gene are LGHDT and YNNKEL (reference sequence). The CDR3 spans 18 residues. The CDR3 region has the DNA TGTGCCAGCAGCCAAGATTTGTGGGCAGGGACCATGAACACTGAAGCTTTCTTT. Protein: CASSQDLWAGTMNTEAFF.

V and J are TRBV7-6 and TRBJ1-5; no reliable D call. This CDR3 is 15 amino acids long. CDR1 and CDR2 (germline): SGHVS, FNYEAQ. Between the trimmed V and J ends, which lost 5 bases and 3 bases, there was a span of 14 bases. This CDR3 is CASSALGGYNQPQHF. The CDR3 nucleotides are TGTGCCAGCAGCGCCCTAGGAGGGTACAATCAGCCCCAGCATTTT.

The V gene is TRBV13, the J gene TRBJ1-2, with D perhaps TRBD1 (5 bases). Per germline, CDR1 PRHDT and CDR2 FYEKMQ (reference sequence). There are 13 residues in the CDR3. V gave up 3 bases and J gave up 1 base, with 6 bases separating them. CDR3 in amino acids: CASSFDSNYGYTF. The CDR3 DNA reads TGTGCCAGCAGCTTCGACAGTAACTATGGCTACACCTTC.

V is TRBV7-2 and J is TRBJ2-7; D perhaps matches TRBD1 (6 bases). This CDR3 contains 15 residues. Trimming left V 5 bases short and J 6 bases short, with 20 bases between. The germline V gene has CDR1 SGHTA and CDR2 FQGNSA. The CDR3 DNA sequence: TGTGCCAGCAGCCAAAGGTCAGGGGTGTCCCTCGAGCAGTACTTC. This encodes CASSQRSGVSLEQYF.

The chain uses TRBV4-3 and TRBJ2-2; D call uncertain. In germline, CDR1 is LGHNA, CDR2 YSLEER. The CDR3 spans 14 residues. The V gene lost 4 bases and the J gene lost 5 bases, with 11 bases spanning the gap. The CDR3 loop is CASSLGLTTGELFF. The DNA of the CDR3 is TGCGCCAGCAGCCTGGGTCTTACAACCGGGGAGCTGTTTTTT.

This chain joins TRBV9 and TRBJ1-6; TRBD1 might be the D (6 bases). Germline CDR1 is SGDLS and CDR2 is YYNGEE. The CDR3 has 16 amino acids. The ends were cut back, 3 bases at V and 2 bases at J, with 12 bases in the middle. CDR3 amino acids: CASSEGGEPYNSPLHF. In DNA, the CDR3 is TGTGCCAGCAGCGAGGGGGGGGAGCCCTATAATTCACCCCTCCACTTT.

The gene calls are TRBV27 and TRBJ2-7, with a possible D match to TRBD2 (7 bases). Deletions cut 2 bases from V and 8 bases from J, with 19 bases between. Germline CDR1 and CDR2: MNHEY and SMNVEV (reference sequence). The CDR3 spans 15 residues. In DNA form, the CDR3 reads TGTGCCAGCAGTTTAAGGGGGGGAACATCCCTACAGCAGTACTTC. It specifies CASSLRGGTSLQQYF.

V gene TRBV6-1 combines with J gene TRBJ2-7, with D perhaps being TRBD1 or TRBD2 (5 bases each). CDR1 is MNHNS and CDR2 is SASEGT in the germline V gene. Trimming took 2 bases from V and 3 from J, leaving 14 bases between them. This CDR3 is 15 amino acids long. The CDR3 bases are TGTGCCAGCAGTGAACTAAGGGGACCCTACTACGAGCAGTACTTC. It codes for CASSELRGPYYEQYF.

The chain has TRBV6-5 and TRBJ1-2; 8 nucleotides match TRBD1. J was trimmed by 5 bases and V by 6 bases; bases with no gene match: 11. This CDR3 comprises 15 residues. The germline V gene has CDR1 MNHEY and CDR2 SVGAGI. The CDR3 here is CASRNPTGAFYGYTF. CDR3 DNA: TGTGCCAGCAGAAACCCGACAGGGGCCTTTTATGGCTACACCTTC.